The 27 T cell receptor beta chains reported below all come from one sample, sequenced in a study of shared clonotypes between healthy human individuals. CD45RO-negative, CCR7-selected cells formed the naive CD8 fraction, which excluded terminally differentiated effector memory CD45RA+ cells. Sequenced by immunoSEQ multiplex PCR; TCRdb stores in-frame clones only, minus some. This sample has millions of clones, with about 95% found just once. Sequencing input: naive CD8+ T cells sorted from blood. All receptors derive from a man between 18 and 29 years old in good health.

In this sample, this clone turned up once. The rearrangement links TRBV7-9 to TRBJ2-7; D unresolved. Germline CDR1 reads SEHNR; CDR2 reads FQNEAQ (reference sequence). This CDR3 contains 13 residues. The V end was cut by 3 bases, the J end by 2 bases, with 8 bases between. The CDR3 DNA sequence: TGTGCCAGCAGCTTGAACCCGACCTACGAGCAGTACTTC. Translating it yields CASSLNPTYEQYF.

The CDR3 DNA is TGTGCCAGCAGTTATGAGGAGGGAAATTCACCCCTCCACTTT. This sequence encodes CASSYEEGNSPLHF. The V and J genes are TRBV6-5 and TRBJ1-6, with no clear D. The CDR3 loop spans 14 amino acids. Germline-derived CDR1 and CDR2 are MNHEY and SVGAGI. Trimming took 3 bases from V and 7 from J, leaving 10 bases between them.

The chain uses TRBV7-8 and TRBJ1-4, with D hard to call. The V gene's germline CDR1 is SGHVS and CDR2 FQNEAQ. The CDR3 is made up of 12 amino acids. The V gene lost 3 bases and the J gene lost 12 bases, with 11 bases spanning the gap. The chain's CDR3 is CASSFDTEELFF. For the CDR3, the DNA is TGTGCCAGCAGCTTCGACACCGAGGAACTGTTTTTT.

This chain connects TRBV4-2 to TRBJ2-5; 12 nucleotides line up with TRBD2. After removal of 4 bases from V and 5 bases from J, the junction contained 5 bases not matched to a gene. This CDR3 spans 15 amino acids. The germline gives CDR1 LGHNA, CDR2 YNFKEQ. The CDR3 nucleotides read TGTGCCAGCAGCCTCACTAGCGGGGGGTATGAGACCCAGTACTTC. This translates into CASSLTSGGYETQYF.

The chain carries TRBV6-5 and TRBJ1-1; D not resolved. Germline assignment: CDR1 MNHEY and CDR2 SVGAGI. The CDR3 has 15 amino acids. V lost 0 bases to trimming and J lost 4 bases, with 12 bases between them. In nucleotides, the CDR3 is TGTGCCAGCAGTTACTCGAGTTGGAGTGGCACTGAAGCTTTCTTT. This encodes CASSYSSWSGTEAFF.

The V and J genes are TRBV7-9 and TRBJ2-1, with 12 bases lining up with TRBD2. Losses at the gene ends were 5 bases for V and 0 bases for J; bases not matched to a gene: 8. CDR3 length: 18 amino acids. Germline CDR1 and CDR2: SEHNR and FQNEAQ (reference sequence). CDR3 residues: CASSLGTSGPSSYNEQFF. CDR3 DNA: TGTGCCAGCAGCCTCGGGACTAGCGGGCCCAGCTCCTACAATGAGCAGTTCTTC.

This chain joins TRBV4-3 and TRBJ2-1; TRBD1 matches 7 bases. The J segment lost 7 bases and the V segment lost 7 bases, leaving 22 bases of the junction unmatched. The CDR3 spans 18 residues. The germline gives CDR1 LGHNA, CDR2 YSLEER. CDR3 protein: CASTISEPGQENGNEQFF. DNA of the CDR3: TGCGCCAGCACGATCAGCGAACCCGGACAGGAGAACGGGAATGAGCAGTTCTTC.

The chain joins TRBV29-1 to TRBJ2-3; 10 nucleotides line up with TRBD2. This CDR3 is built from 19 residues. J lost 7 bases, V lost 0 bases, and 19 bases had no gene match. The germline CDR1 and CDR2 sequences are SQVTM and ANQGSEA. CDR3 loop: CSVEDPWGVSGRAVYTQYF. CDR3 DNA: TGCAGCGTTGAAGATCCTTGGGGGGTGAGCGGGAGGGCCGTGTATACGCAGTATTTT.

This chain connects TRBV19 to TRBJ2-1; 7 bases line up with TRBD2. The V gene end was trimmed by 3 bases and the J gene end by 3 bases; junction bases not matched to a gene: 11. Germline V gene data show CDR1 as LNHDA and CDR2 as SQIVND (reference sequence). CDR3 length: 17 residues. CDR3 sequence reads: CASSMGLSIPNYNEQFF. Written as DNA, the CDR3 is TGTGCCAGTAGTATGGGACTATCGATTCCAAACTACAATGAGCAGTTCTTC.

Note on this clone: This CDR3 is also generated by other DNA sequences in the sample. The CDR3 DNA is TGTGCCTGGAGCCGTGGCACTGAAGCTTTCTTT. It codes for CAWSRGTEAFF. The V call is TRBV30, the J call TRBJ1-1; D remains ambiguous. Trimming removed 3 bases from V and 4 bases from J, with 6 bases in between. The CDR3 consists of 11 residues. Looked up from germline, CDR1 is GTSNPN and CDR2 is SVGIG (reference sequence).

The CDR3 DNA reads TGCGCCAGCAGCTTGGGTGACAGGGACCCCTATCTGGGAGGCTACACCTTC. It is translated as CASSLGDRDPYLGGYTF. V is TRBV5-1 and J is TRBJ1-2; 7 nucleotides align to TRBD1. This CDR3 has 17 amino acids. Trimming at V came to 0 bases and at J to 8 bases, leaving 16 bases not matched to a gene. In germline, CDR1 is SGHRS, CDR2 YFSETQ.

J is TRBJ2-1 and V is TRBV4-3; possibly TRBD1 for D (6 bases). V lost 0 bases and J 10 bases, leaving 16 bases between the germline ends. The length of the CDR3 is 15 residues. Germline assignment: CDR1 LGHNA and CDR2 YSLEER. CDR3 residues: CASSQELTQGVEQFF. CDR3 sequence (DNA): TGCGCCAGCAGCCAAGAGCTAACACAGGGTGTCGAGCAGTTCTTC.

The V and J genes are TRBV13 and TRBJ1-4; D may be TRBD1 (5 bases). The CDR3 runs to 15 residues. Germline V gives CDR1 PRHDT, CDR2 FYEKMQ (reference sequence). Trimming cost V 1 base and J 6 bases, with 12 bases left between them. In DNA form, the CDR3 reads TGTGCCAGCAGCTTAGAGAATCGGGGCCATGAAAAACTGTTTTTT. As protein: CASSLENRGHEKLFF. The full variable domain, its missing parts supplied by reference TRBV13 and TRBJ1-4, is AAGVIQSPRHLIKEKRETATLKCYPIPRHDTVYWYQQGPGQDPQFLISFYEKMQSDKGSIPDRFSAQQFSDYHSELNMSSLELGDSALYFCASSLENRGHEKLFFGSGTQLSVL.

This clone was found once. J is TRBJ1-2 and V is TRBV15, with unresolved D. Germline V lookup: CDR1 LNHNV, CDR2 YYDKDF (reference sequence). V dropped 0 bases and J dropped 1 base, with 9 bases sitting between them. The CDR3 contains 15 residues. CDR3 in amino acids: CATSRDRSSNYGYTF. DNA for the CDR3: TGTGCCACCAGCAGAGACAGGTCTAGTAACTATGGCTACACCTTC.

J is TRBJ2-1 and V is TRBV4-1; D is unresolved. The CDR3 has 12 residues. Between the trimmed V and J ends, which lost 4 bases and 7 bases, there was a span of 8 bases. Germline V gene sequence: CDR1 MGHRA, CDR2 YSYEKL. The CDR3, as DNA: TGCGCCAGCAGCCCAACCCTGAATGAGCAGTTCTTC. As protein: CASSPTLNEQFF.

This chain links TRBV19 with TRBJ2-6; D not resolved. This CDR3 spans 15 amino acids. V was clipped by 3 bases and J by 1 base, with 7 bases between them. Germline V lookup: CDR1 LNHDA, CDR2 SQIVND (reference sequence). CDR3 DNA sequence: TGTGCCAGTAGTATCGGACCATCTGGGGCCAACGTCCTGACTTTC. It is translated as CASSIGPSGANVLTF. The full variable domain, rest sourced from reference TRBV19 and TRBJ2-6, is DGGITQSPKYLFRKEGQNVTLSCEQNLNHDAMYWYRQDPGQGLRLIYYSQIVNDFQKGDIAEGYSVSREKKESFPLTVTSAQKNPTAFYLCASSIGPSGANVLTFGAGSRLTVL.

This chain uses TRBV10-2 with TRBJ1-1; D not resolved. Looked up from germline, CDR1 is WSHSY and CDR2 is SAAADI. V lost 0 bases and J lost 1, with 9 bases in between. The CDR3 length is 15 residues. DNA for the CDR3: TGCGCCAGCAGTGAGTCTCGGGGAAGGAACACTGAAGCTTTCTTT. Its translation is CASSESRGRNTEAFF.

The chain uses TRBV9 and TRBJ1-4; D may be TRBD1 (5 bases). The V end was cut by 0 bases, the J end by 5 bases, with 11 bases between. Germline loops: CDR1 SGDLS, CDR2 YYNGEE. The CDR3 is made up of 15 amino acids. CDR3 nucleotides: TGTGCCAGCAGCGTAGGCTCCGGGGGGAATGAAAAACTGTTTTTT. This encodes CASSVGSGGNEKLFF. Supplemented by reference TRBV9 and TRBJ1-4, the full variable domain reads DSGVTQTPKHLITATGQRVTLRCSPRSGDLSVYWYQQSLDQGLQFLIQYYNGEERAKGNILERFSAQQFPDLHSELNLSSLELGDSALYFCASSVGSGGNEKLFFGSGTQLSVL.

The chain uses TRBV6-4 and TRBJ2-7, with 12 bases lining up with TRBD1. Losses at the gene ends were 8 bases for V and 5 bases for J; bases not matched to a gene: 19. The CDR3 runs to 18 residues. Germline V gene lookup returns CDR1 MRHNA and CDR2 SNTAGT. The CDR3 is CASPADSLGQGAIHEQYF. The DNA for the CDR3 is TGTGCCAGCCCAGCTGACTCATTGGGACAGGGGGCGATCCACGAGCAGTACTTC.

The V gene is TRBV5-1, the J gene TRBJ1-1; 9 bases are shared with TRBD1. Germline trimming cut 5 bases from V and 4 bases from J; bases unmatched to any gene: 9. Germline V gene data show CDR1 as SGHRS and CDR2 as YFSETQ. The CDR3 covers 15 residues. CDR3 DNA sequence: TGCGCCAGCAGTGTTGGGACAGGGCTGAGCACTGAAGCTTTCTTT. Translating gives CASSVGTGLSTEAFF.

The chain couples TRBV7-2 to TRBJ2-3; D might be TRBD1 (6 bases). Trimming cost V 4 bases and J 5 bases, with 16 bases left between them. CDR1 and CDR2 from the germline V gene are SGHTA and FQGNSA. CDR3 length equals 15 residues. This CDR3 reads CASSWPGTIKDTQYF. In DNA, the CDR3 is TGTGCCAGCAGCTGGCCCGGGACAATTAAAGATACGCAGTATTTT.

This clone was counted a single time. Additional DNA sequences in this sample encode the identical CDR3. This chain connects TRBV10-3 to TRBJ2-7; tentative D call: TRBD2 (7 bases). Germline lookup yields CDR1 ENHRY and CDR2 SYGVKD. The CDR3 consists of 13 residues. V was clipped by 4 bases and J by 2 bases, with 9 bases between them. DNA for the CDR3: TGTGCCATCAGTGGCGGGGGCCCCTACGAGCAGTACTTC. Amino acids: CAISGGGPYEQYF.

Worth noting for this clone: Other DNA sequences in this specimen translate into the identical CDR3. This chain links TRBV27 with TRBJ2-7; D unresolved. This CDR3 contains 14 residues. V lost 0 bases, J lost 1 base, and 7 bases lay in between. Germline V gene data show CDR1 as MNHEY and CDR2 as SMNVEV (reference sequence). DNA of the CDR3: TGTGCCAGCAGTTTATCGGGCGGATCCTACGAGCAGTACTTC. Amino acid sequence: CASSLSGGSYEQYF.

The chain recombines TRBV9 with TRBJ2-5; D ambiguous. The germline CDR1 and CDR2 sequences are SGDLS and YYNGEE. This CDR3 is 13 amino acids long. Deletions cut 0 bases from V and 1 base from J, with 4 bases between. CDR3: CASSVVSQETQYF. CDR3 in DNA: TGTGCCAGCAGCGTAGTCTCCCAAGAGACCCAGTACTTC. Together with reference TRBV9 and TRBJ2-5, the CDR3 gives the full variable domain: DSGVTQTPKHLITATGQRVTLRCSPRSGDLSVYWYQQSLDQGLQFLIQYYNGEERAKGNILERFSAQQFPDLHSELNLSSLELGDSALYFCASSVVSQETQYFGPGTRLLVL.

With respect to this clone: Other DNA sequences from this sample encode an identical CDR3 as well. J is TRBJ2-1 and V is TRBV6-6; no clear D. Trimming took off 2 bases at V and 0 bases at J, with 8 bases between the two ends. CDR1 MNHNY and CDR2 SVGAGI come from the germline V gene (reference sequence). The CDR3 is made up of 15 amino acids. The DNA for the CDR3 is TGTGCCAGCAGTTACAGTCGGAGCTCCTACAATGAGCAGTTCTTC. Its protein is CASSYSRSSYNEQFF.

The chain employs TRBV2 and TRBJ2-4; no reliable D call. Germline V gives CDR1 SNHLY, CDR2 FYNNEI. V was shortened by 8 bases and J by 0 bases, with 23 bases between the two germline ends. CDR3 size: 18 residues. CDR3 DNA: TGTGCCAGCTGTCGCCTCGGTTCGTCTCCCGGAGCCAAAAACATTCAGTACTTC. Protein product: CASCRLGSSPGAKNIQYF.

As DNA, the CDR3 is TGTGCCACCAGCAGAGAAGCGACAGGGGGAGAAAAACTGTTTTTT. It encodes CATSREATGGEKLFF. The J gene is TRBJ1-4, the V gene TRBV15; 9 nucleotides align to TRBD1. This CDR3 contains 15 residues. The germline CDR1 and CDR2 sequences are LNHNV and YYDKDF (reference sequence). Trimming at V came to 0 bases and at J to 8 bases, leaving 4 bases not matched to a gene.